This T cell receptor beta chain was sequenced for a study of PD-1 blockade in mismatch repair-deficient tumors. Study-level points and caveats: Tumor-resident clones, often undetectable pretreatment in blood, expanded then contracted after pembrolizumab.

In the case of this clone: Its specificity is unknown.

The length of the CDR3 is 13 residues. V shed 6 bases, J shed 4 bases, and the junction held 4 bases outside the gene matches. Germline CDR1 reads MNHNS; CDR2 reads SASEGT. Method: immunoSEQ multiplex PCR; TCRdb's copy keeps in-frame clones and lacks some. Of roughly 110,000 clones in the sample, 60% to 85% are singletons; the top ten hold approximately 4.7%. All patients were mismatch repair deficient, assessed by either PCR or immunohistochemistry. The rearrangement uses TRBV6-1 and TRBJ1-2; 8 positions agree with TRBD1. The TCR was taken from an adult with mismatch repair-deficient cancer. Source: peripheral blood, taken 60 weeks after starting pembrolizumab. CDR3 DNA: TGTGCCAGCAGCAAGACAGGGGTCTATGGCTACACCTTC. Residues: CASSKTGVYGYTF.